Listed below are T cell receptor beta chains from one sample, sequenced in a study of CD8 T cells in Susac syndrome. TCRdb called the immunoSEQ multiplex PCR reads again in MiXCR, with one record for every CDR3 protein. The table shows roughly 76,000 distinct CDR3 sequences, with under 95% occurring only once. Sequenced: CD8+ T cells from PBMCs. The receptors were gathered from a human donor with Susac syndrome. The conserved cysteine and the conserved F or W are not part of the CDR3 here.

v_gene | CDR3aa
TRBV30 | AWSPGGLGNTIY
TRBV5-6 | ASNPRGDTDTQY
TRBV18 | ASSPLPEGPGL
TRBV6-2/TRBV6-3 | ASSGDRGRPGANVLT
TRBV4-2 | ASSQGDVGPAVWQY
TRBV3-1 | ASSQDGLSNYGYT
TRBV9 | ASSVEWRPSYGYT
TRBV7-2 | ASSWGQGDYGYT
TRBV7-9 | ASILIGDGYT
TRBV9 | ASSVSRWGYTNYGYT
TRBV10-3 | AIRSIQGNNEQF
TRBV18 | ASSPGPTEAF
TRBV12-5 | ASGAGLTGYGYT
TRBV5-6 | ASSSRGLETQY
TRBV15 | ATSRFRSYEQY
TRBV6-6 | ASSYYPGPNTEAF
TRBV6-5 | ASSYLTGRRDNEQF
TRBV14 | ASSQGGEGF
TRBV20-1 | SARMFGQNTEAF
TRBV28 | ASSTTGRETQY
TRBV6-6 | ASRRVLSGANVLT
TRBV20-1 | SAREPRDRALYEQY
TRBV5-1 | ASSLVPVEANTGELF
TRBV7-3 | ASSPLGYGESTDTQY
TRBV6-1 | ASSLGAGGLTDTQY
TRBV9 | ASSRGLAGSSYNEQF